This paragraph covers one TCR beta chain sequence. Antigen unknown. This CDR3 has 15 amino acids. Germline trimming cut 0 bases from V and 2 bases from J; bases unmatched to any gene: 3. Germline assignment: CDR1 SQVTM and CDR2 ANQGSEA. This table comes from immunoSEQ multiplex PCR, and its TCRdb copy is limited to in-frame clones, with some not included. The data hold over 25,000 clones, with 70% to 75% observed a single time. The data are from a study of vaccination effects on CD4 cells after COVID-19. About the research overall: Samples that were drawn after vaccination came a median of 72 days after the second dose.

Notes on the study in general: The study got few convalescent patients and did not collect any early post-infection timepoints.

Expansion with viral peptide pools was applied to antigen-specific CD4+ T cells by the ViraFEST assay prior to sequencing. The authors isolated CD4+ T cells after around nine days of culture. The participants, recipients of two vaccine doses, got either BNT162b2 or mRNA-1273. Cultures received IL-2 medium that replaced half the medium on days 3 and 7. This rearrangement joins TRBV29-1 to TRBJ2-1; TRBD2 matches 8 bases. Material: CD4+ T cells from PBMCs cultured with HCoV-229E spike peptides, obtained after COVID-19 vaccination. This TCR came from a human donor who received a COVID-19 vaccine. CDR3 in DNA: TGCAGCGTTGAAGATGGCGGGAGGCCCTACAATGAGCAGTTCTTC. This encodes CSVEDGGRPYNEQFF.